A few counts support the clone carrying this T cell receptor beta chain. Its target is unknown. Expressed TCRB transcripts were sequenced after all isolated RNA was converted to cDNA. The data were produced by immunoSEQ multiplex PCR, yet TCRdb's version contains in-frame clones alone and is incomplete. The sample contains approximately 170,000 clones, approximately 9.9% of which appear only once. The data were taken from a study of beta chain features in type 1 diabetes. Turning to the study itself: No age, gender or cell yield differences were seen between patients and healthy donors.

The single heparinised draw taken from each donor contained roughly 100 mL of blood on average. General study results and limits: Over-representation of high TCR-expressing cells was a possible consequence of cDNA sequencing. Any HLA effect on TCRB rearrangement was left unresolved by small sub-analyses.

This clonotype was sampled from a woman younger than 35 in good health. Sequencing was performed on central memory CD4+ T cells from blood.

CDR3 sequence reads: CASSKSGNQPQHF. The CDR3 DNA sequence: TGCGCCAGCAGTAAAAGCGGCAATCAGCCCCAGCATTTT. The chain recombines TRBV5-1 with TRBJ1-5, with D uncertain. Trimming stripped 5 bases from V and 2 bases from J, with 8 bases between. This CDR3 has 13 residues. Germline V gene sequence: CDR1 SGHRS, CDR2 YFSETQ.